Listed here are 7 T cell receptor beta chains from one sample, sequenced in a study of OX40 agonist ivuxolimab in advanced cancers. Libraries were prepared by immunoSEQ multiplex PCR; TCRdb keeps only in-frame clonotypes and omits some of them. The sample lists roughly 50,000 clones; roughly 86% were seen once. The specimen was CD4+ or CD8+ T cells sorted from blood, collected in a trial of the OX40 agonist ivuxolimab. The receptors derive from an adult with an advanced solid tumor such as melanoma, head and neck, liver or kidney cancer.

The chain joins TRBV5-5 to TRBJ2-7, with a possible D match to TRBD1 (6 bases). The CDR3 has 13 residues. CDR1 is SGHKS and CDR2 is YYEKEE in the germline V gene (reference sequence). V lost 3 bases and J 3 bases, leaving 10 bases between the germline ends. The CDR3 spells CASSSGTNYEQYF. CDR3 DNA: TGTGCCAGCAGCTCCGGGACAAACTACGAGCAGTACTTC.

The V gene is TRBV27, the J gene TRBJ1-1; 10 bases match TRBD1. CDR1 and CDR2 from the germline V gene are MNHEY and SMNVEV (reference sequence). The CDR3 runs to 17 residues. V trimming: 11 bases; J trimming: 0 bases; junction bases outside the gene matches: 15. Here the CDR3 reads CAPSPPGQGTMNTEAFF. In DNA, the CDR3 is TGTGCCCCATCCCCCCCGGGACAGGGGACAATGAACACTGAAGCTTTCTTT.

The chain combines TRBV6-5 with TRBJ2-1; D is unclear. V dropped 6 bases and J dropped 0 bases, with 12 bases sitting between them. Germline V gene data show CDR1 as MNHEY and CDR2 as SVGAGI. This CDR3 contains 15 residues. The CDR3 here is CASRLGRHSYNEQFF. The CDR3 DNA reads as TGTGCCAGCAGGCTGGGCCGACACTCCTACAATGAGCAGTTCTTC.

The genes are TRBV18 and TRBJ2-7; D is unresolved. CDR1 is KGHSH, CDR2 LQKENI, per germline. This CDR3 comprises 14 residues. Trimming removed 5 bases at V and 2 bases at J, with 13 bases between. The CDR3 DNA reads TGTGCCAGCTCATCTGGAAGCAGTACCTACGAGCAGTACTTC. It is translated as CASSSGSSTYEQYF.

This chain joins TRBV18 and TRBJ1-5; D gene unclear. CDR3 length equals 14 residues. The germline V and J ends were trimmed by 3 bases and 0 bases, with 6 bases remaining between them. Germline lookup yields CDR1 KGHSH and CDR2 LQKENI. CDR3 loop: CASSPRSSNQPQHF. The CDR3 DNA sequence: TGTGCCAGCTCACCCCGGAGTAGCAATCAGCCCCAGCATTTT.

The rearrangement uses TRBV28 and TRBJ1-3; TRBD1 might be the D (6 bases). V gave up 6 bases and J gave up 1 base, with 10 bases separating them. CDR1 and CDR2 (germline): MDHEN, SYDVKM. The CDR3 sequence is 14 residues long. The CDR3 nucleotides read TGTGCCAGCAGAGGCCAGGGGTCTGGAAACACCATATATTTT. It encodes CASRGQGSGNTIYF.

This chain joins TRBV5-5 and TRBJ2-4, with D tentatively TRBD2 (5 bases). Trimming shortened V by 5 bases and J by 8 bases, and 20 bases separated the two germline ends. Per germline, CDR1 SGHKS and CDR2 YYEKEE (reference sequence). The CDR3 has 15 residues. As DNA, the CDR3 is TGTGCCAGCAGAATTGGTCCTACCTCAGCGGACATTCAGTACTTC. Amino acids: CASRIGPTSADIQYF.